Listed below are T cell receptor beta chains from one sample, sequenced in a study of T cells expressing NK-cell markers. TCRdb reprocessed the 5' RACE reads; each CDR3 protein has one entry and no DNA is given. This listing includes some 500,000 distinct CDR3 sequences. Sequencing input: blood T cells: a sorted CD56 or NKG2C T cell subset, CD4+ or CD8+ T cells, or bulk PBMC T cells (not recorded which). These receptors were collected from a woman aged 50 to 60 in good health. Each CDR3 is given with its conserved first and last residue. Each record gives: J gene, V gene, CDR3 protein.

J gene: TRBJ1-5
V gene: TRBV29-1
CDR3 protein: CSVRSGTGGPQHF

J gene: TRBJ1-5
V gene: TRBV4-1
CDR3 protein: CASSQERGGSMDQPQHF

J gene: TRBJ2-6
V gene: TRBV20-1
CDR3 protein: CSARDRMGTGRSGANVLTF

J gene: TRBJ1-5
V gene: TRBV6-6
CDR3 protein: CASREGQGLGQPQHF

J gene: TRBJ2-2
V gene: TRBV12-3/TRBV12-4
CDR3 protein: CASRGDRIPGELFF

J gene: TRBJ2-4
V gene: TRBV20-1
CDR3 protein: CSARAGQGGNIQYF

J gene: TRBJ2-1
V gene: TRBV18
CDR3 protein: CASSLGTSGGSYNEQFF

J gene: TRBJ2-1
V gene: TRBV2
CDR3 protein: CASIPSPNNEQFF

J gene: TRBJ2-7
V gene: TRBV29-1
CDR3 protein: CSVGQLAGDPYEQYF

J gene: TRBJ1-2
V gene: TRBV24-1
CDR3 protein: CATSEPGRHYGYTF

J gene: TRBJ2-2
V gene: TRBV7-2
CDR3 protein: CASSLSGGGSPGELFF

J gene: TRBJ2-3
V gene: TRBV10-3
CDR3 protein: CAISAGGSTDTQYF

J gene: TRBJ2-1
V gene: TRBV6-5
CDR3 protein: CASSSPRTSGLNEQFF

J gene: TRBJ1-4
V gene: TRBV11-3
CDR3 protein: CASSLGQGDEKLFF